This T cell receptor beta chain is from a study of CD8+CD57+ T cells in acquired aplastic anemia. About the study: Healthy-donor CD4+ cells averaged approximately 11 million reads.

This clonotype was found many times. No antigen is known for it. Study conclusions and caveats: The same twenty-nine CD8+ CDR3 sequences occurred in patients and in controls.

CDR3 and TCR beta VDJ profiling relied on genomic DNA as the template. TCRdb recomputed calls from the reads with MiXCR, one row per CDR3 protein. This sample yields approximately 170,000 distinct CDR3 sequences, of which roughly half are seen a single time; 16% belongs to the top ten. This CDR3 comprises 17 residues. With 5 bases clipped from V and 5 bases from J, the junction kept 13 bases outside the gene matches. CDR1 and CDR2 from the germline V gene are SGHTA and FQGNSA. Input material: sorted CD4+, CD8+, or CD8+CD57+ T cells (not recorded which) from PBMCs. The chain links TRBV7-2 to TRBJ2-5; 11 nucleotides agree with TRBD2. The sequence derives from a human donor in good health, serving as a control. The CDR3 DNA reads as TGTGCCAGCAGCGCACCAGGGGGACTAGCGGTGTTCGAGACCCAGTACTTC. It specifies CASSAPGGLAVFETQYF.